These 29 T cell receptor beta chains came from one sample sequenced in a study of beta chain features in type 1 diabetes. Expressed TCRB transcripts were sequenced because the entire RNA isolate underwent reverse transcription. The table came from immunoSEQ multiplex PCR; TCRdb's copy has only in-frame clones and leaves some out. The sample holds 200,000 to 300,000 clones, about a fifth seen once. Points from the study as a whole: All four CD4+ subsets from Type 1 diabetes patients carried moderately but significantly shorter TCRB CDR3s.

These receptors lack a known antigen. Sequences were obtained from naive CD4+ T cells from blood. These receptors were taken from a woman aged 40 to 50 with type 1 diabetes.

As DNA, the CDR3 is TGCGCCAGCAGCTTAAACAGGGCCGATGGCTACACCTTC. Residues: CASSLNRADGYTF. The chain employs TRBV5-1 and TRBJ1-2, with D possibly TRBD1 on 6 matching bases. The CDR3 covers 13 residues. V was shortened by 2 bases and J by 6 bases, with 11 bases between the two germline ends. Germline-derived CDR1 and CDR2 are SGHRS and YFSETQ.

In this sample, this clone turned up a few times. The V call is TRBV10-3, the J call TRBJ2-7; tentative D call: TRBD2 (6 bases). Germline CDR1 and CDR2: ENHRY and SYGVKD. Trimming cost V 3 bases and J 1 base, with 19 bases left between them. The length of the CDR3 is 17 residues. Here the CDR3 reads CAISDRALAESSYEQYF. In DNA form, the CDR3 reads TGTGCCATCAGTGATCGGGCCTTAGCGGAAAGTTCCTACGAGCAGTACTTC.

Turning to this clone: This specimen includes other DNA sequences encoding the same CDR3. The gene calls are TRBV20-1 and TRBJ1-2, with D possibly matching TRBD1 (6 bases). V was clipped by 6 bases and J by 5 bases, with 10 bases between them. This CDR3 region has 11 residues. CDR1 and CDR2 (germline): DFQATT, SNEGSKA (reference sequence). The CDR3 sequence is CSARQGYGYTF. CDR3 nucleotides: TGCAGTGCCCGGCAGGGGTATGGCTACACCTTC.

This clone showed up just a few times. The genes are TRBV18 and TRBJ2-7; TRBD1 matches at 7 bases. The J segment lost 1 base and the V segment lost 3 bases, leaving 3 bases of the junction unmatched. The CDR3 contains 14 residues. Germline values: CDR1 KGHSH, CDR2 LQKENI. The DNA of the CDR3 is TGTGCCAGCTCACCGGGGACAGCATCCTACGAGCAGTACTTC. Translation: CASSPGTASYEQYF. Looking up the rest from reference TRBV18 and TRBJ2-7 gives the full variable domain: NAGVMQNPRHLVRRRGQEARLRCSPMKGHSHVYWYRQLPEEGLKFMVYLQKENIIDESGMPKERFSAEFPKEGPSILRIQQVVRGDSAAYFCASSPGTASYEQYFGPGTRLTVT.

The J gene is TRBJ1-1, the V gene TRBV9; no clear D gene. V was pared by 0 bases and J by 3 bases, with 12 bases between. This CDR3 is built from 15 residues. CDR1 and CDR2 (germline): SGDLS, YYNGEE. This chain's CDR3 is CASSVGPAVDTEAFF. CDR3 in DNA: TGTGCCAGCAGCGTAGGACCCGCGGTGGACACTGAAGCTTTCTTT.

The J gene is TRBJ1-4, the V gene TRBV4-3, with D perhaps TRBD1 (6 bases). Germline V gene data show CDR1 as LGHNA and CDR2 as YSLEER. CDR3 length equals 15 residues. The V gene lost 4 bases and the J gene lost 2 bases, with 11 bases spanning the gap. The CDR3: CASSPAGVTNEKLFF. In DNA form, the CDR3 reads TGCGCCAGCAGCCCCGCAGGGGTCACTAATGAAAAACTGTTTTTT.

This clone was picked up a small number of times. J is TRBJ1-2 and V is TRBV4-3; a weak D match, TRBD1 (6 bases). This CDR3 has 15 residues. V dropped 0 bases and J dropped 8 bases, with 16 bases sitting between them. In germline, CDR1 is LGHNA, CDR2 YSLEER. CDR3 nucleotide sequence: TGCGCCAGCAGCCAAGAGAGCGGACAGTCACGCGGCTACACCTTC. As protein: CASSQESGQSRGYTF.

This rearrangement joins TRBV9 to TRBJ2-1; tentatively, D is TRBD2 (6 bases). The CDR3 is 15 amino acids. The V end was cut by 3 bases, the J end by 7 bases, with 17 bases between. Per germline, CDR1 SGDLS and CDR2 YYNGEE. CDR3 residues: CASSAYGRGENEQFF. CDR3 sequence (DNA): TGTGCCAGCAGCGCCTACGGGAGAGGGGAGAATGAGCAGTTCTTC. Combining the CDR3 with reference TRBV9 and TRBJ2-1 gives the whole variable domain DSGVTQTPKHLITATGQRVTLRCSPRSGDLSVYWYQQSLDQGLQFLIQYYNGEERAKGNILERFSAQQFPDLHSELNLSSLELGDSALYFCASSAYGRGENEQFFGPGTRLTVL.

V usage is TRBV28 and J usage is TRBJ1-5, with D perhaps matching TRBD1 (5 bases). Germline-derived CDR1 and CDR2 are MDHEN and SYDVKM. This CDR3 region has 15 residues. Trimming stripped 6 bases from V and 6 bases from J, with 18 bases between. DNA of the CDR3: TGTGCCAGCAGCCTAGTGGGGATTCAGGGTCAGCCCCAGCATTTT. Translation: CASSLVGIQGQPQHF.

This clone was detected a few times. This chain links TRBV27 with TRBJ2-1, with TRBD2 as a possible D gene (5 bases). The germline V gene has CDR1 MNHEY and CDR2 SMNVEV (reference sequence). CDR3 length: 17 residues. V was clipped by 5 bases and J by 1 base, with 18 bases between them. The CDR3 protein is CASSPSGGIGSYNEQFF. As DNA, the CDR3 is TGTGCCAGCAGTCCTTCTGGAGGAATAGGATCCTACAATGAGCAGTTCTTC.

This clone was found a few times. The V and J genes are TRBV9 and TRBJ2-6; D perhaps matches TRBD2 (5 bases). V was pared by 4 bases and J by 2 bases, with 10 bases between. This CDR3 is built from 15 residues. Germline V gene sequence: CDR1 SGDLS, CDR2 YYNGEE. The CDR3: CASSPGFTGANVLTF. The CDR3 region has the DNA TGTGCCAGCAGCCCGGGGTTTACTGGGGCCAACGTCCTGACTTTC.

The chain uses TRBV19 and TRBJ1-2, with TRBD1 matching over 8 bases. Germline CDR1 is LNHDA and CDR2 is SQIVND (reference sequence). With V trimmed by 8 bases and J by 2 bases, 4 bases remained unmatched. This CDR3 comprises 13 residues. The CDR3 region is CASQGQGNYGYTF. The CDR3 nucleotides read TGTGCCAGTCAAGGACAGGGAAACTATGGCTACACCTTC.

V gene TRBV4-3 combines with J gene TRBJ1-6, with TRBD1 as a possible D gene (6 bases). The germline CDR1 and CDR2 sequences are LGHNA and YSLEER. The V gene lost 5 bases and the J gene lost 4 bases, with 15 bases spanning the gap. The CDR3 contains 16 residues. DNA of the CDR3: TGCGCCAGCAGCAACTATGGACAGCGATATAATTCACCCCTCCACTTT. Residues: CASSNYGQRYNSPLHF.

This clone was found a few times. The chain joins TRBV7-2 to TRBJ2-5; weak D call: TRBD1 (5 bases). Germline CDR1 SGHTA, CDR2 FQGNSA. The CDR3 extends over 14 amino acids. Trimming pared 1 base from V and 3 bases from J, leaving 9 bases between. This chain's CDR3 is CASSLGFREETQYF. The DNA of the CDR3 is TGTGCCAGCAGCTTAGGTTTCAGGGAAGAGACCCAGTACTTC.

CDR3 nucleotides: TGCGCCAGCAGCCAAGGGGGAGCCTACGAGCAGTACTTC. Translation gives CASSQGGAYEQYF. V is TRBV5-1 and J is TRBJ2-7, with a tentative D call TRBD1 (6 bases). Trimming removed 4 bases from V and 2 bases from J, with 10 bases in between. Germline-derived CDR1 and CDR2 are SGHRS and YFSETQ. The CDR3 consists of 13 residues. The full variable domain, in which reference TRBV5-1 and TRBJ2-7 provide the parts outside the CDR3, is KAGVTQTPRYLIKTRGQQVTLSCSPISGHRSVSWYQQTPGQGLQFLFEYFSETQRNKGNFPGRFSGRQFSNSRSEMNVSTLELGDSALYLCASSQGGAYEQYFGPGTRLTVT.

The V gene is TRBV7-2, the J gene TRBJ1-2; 7 nucleotides match TRBD1. The CDR3 covers 14 residues. In germline, CDR1 is SGHTA, CDR2 FQGNSA. With V trimmed by 5 bases and J by 5 bases, 8 bases remained unmatched. This chain's CDR3 is CASSARQGEYGYTF. CDR3 sequence (DNA): TGTGCCAGCAGCGCCCGACAGGGTGAATATGGCTACACCTTC.

This clone appeared a few times. The chain combines TRBV2 with TRBJ1-6; a possible D gene is TRBD1 (5 bases). The CDR3 has 14 residues. The V and J ends lost 3 bases and 11 bases respectively, with 14 bases between them. Germline V CDR1 and CDR2: SNHLY, FYNNEI. The CDR3 reads CASSEGREKPPLHF. The CDR3 DNA is TGTGCCAGCAGTGAGGGCAGGGAAAAACCACCCCTCCACTTT.

The chain carries TRBV7-9 and TRBJ1-1; D remains ambiguous. The CDR3 length is 14 residues. In germline, CDR1 is SEHNR, CDR2 FQNEAQ (reference sequence). Trimming took 2 bases from V and 3 from J, leaving 10 bases between them. In DNA form, the CDR3 reads TGTGCCAGCAGCTTACCCCGGAGAGACACTGAAGCTTTCTTT. It specifies CASSLPRRDTEAFF.

J is TRBJ2-6 and V is TRBV23-1, with D perhaps TRBD2 (5 bases). TRBV23-1 is flagged as an ORF with uncertain function. The ends were cut back, 4 bases at V and 8 bases at J, with 21 bases in the middle. CDR3 length: 17 amino acids. CDR3 amino acids: CASSPAEGLDWPNVLTF. CDR3 bases: TGCGCCAGCAGTCCAGCCGAAGGTCTGGACTGGCCCAACGTCCTGACTTTC.

The rearrangement uses TRBV29-1 and TRBJ1-3; D remains unclear. Per the germline V gene, CDR1 is SQVTM and CDR2 is ANQGSEA. The CDR3 consists of 13 residues. Trimming left V 4 bases short and J 2 bases short, with 9 bases between. The CDR3 is CSVVGRPGNTIYF. CDR3 coding DNA: TGCAGCGTTGTGGGCAGACCTGGAAACACCATATATTTT.

This clone was counted between two and nine times. The chain carries TRBV27 and TRBJ2-2, with 7 bases that match TRBD1. The CDR3 loop spans 17 amino acids. Germline V CDR1 and CDR2: MNHEY, SMNVEV (reference sequence). The J segment lost 4 bases and the V segment lost 4 bases, leaving 12 bases of the junction unmatched. The DNA of the CDR3 is TGTGCCAGCAGTTCACAGACAGGGTCGGTCGGCACCGGGGAGCTGTTTTTT. Translated, it gives CASSSQTGSVGTGELFF.

This clone has a handful of counts. This sequence joins TRBV9 and TRBJ2-1, with TRBD2 as a possible D gene (5 bases). The V gene lost 0 bases and the J gene lost 10 bases, with 14 bases spanning the gap. Germline V lookup: CDR1 SGDLS, CDR2 YYNGEE. CDR3 size: 14 residues. In DNA form, the CDR3 reads TGTGCCAGCAGCGTAGAGTCGGTCCCGGGGGAGCAGTTCTTC. Translated, it gives CASSVESVPGEQFF.

This chain uses TRBV12-5 with TRBJ2-4; a weak D match, TRBD2 (5 bases). Germline lookup yields CDR1 LGHNT and CDR2 FRNRAP. The V gene lost 5 bases and the J gene lost 9 bases, with 14 bases spanning the gap. The CDR3 covers 13 residues. The CDR3, as DNA: TGTGCTAGTGGTCTGTCGGGATCGACCATTCAGTACTTC. It specifies CASGLSGSTIQYF.

V gene TRBV2 combines with J gene TRBJ1-1, with D perhaps matching TRBD1 (6 bases). V lost 4 bases and J 6 bases, leaving 12 bases between the germline ends. Germline V gene lookup returns CDR1 SNHLY and CDR2 FYNNEI. CDR3 length: 13 residues. The CDR3, as DNA: TGTGCCAGCAGTGGGCTGGGGGCGGCTGAAGCTTTCTTT. Amino acid sequence: CASSGLGAAEAFF. The variable domain in full, completed from reference TRBV2 and TRBJ1-1, reads EPEVTQTPSHQVTQMGQEVILRCVPISNHLYFYWYRQILGQKVEFLVSFYNNEISEKSEIFDDQFSVERPDGSNFTLKIRSTKLEDSAMYFCASSGLGAAEAFFGQGTRLTVV.

The CDR3 sequence: CAGGVRLDTEAFF. DNA of the CDR3: TGTGCCGGGGGGGTCAGGTTAGACACTGAAGCTTTCTTT. J is TRBJ1-1 and V is TRBV6-1, with D perhaps matching TRBD1 (5 bases). Germline-derived CDR1 and CDR2 are MNHNS and SASEGT. The V end was cut by 11 bases, the J end by 3 bases, with 16 bases between. The CDR3 runs to 13 residues.

CDR3 coding DNA: TGTGCCAGCATCCCAATGACAGGGGGCAATTCACCCCTCCACTTT. It yields the protein CASIPMTGGNSPLHF. The J gene is TRBJ1-6, the V gene TRBV2, with 10 bases identical to TRBD1. Germline trimming cut 7 bases from V and 7 bases from J; bases unmatched to any gene: 7. Germline values: CDR1 SNHLY, CDR2 FYNNEI. The CDR3 consists of 15 residues.

The rearrangement uses TRBV2 and TRBJ1-5; no firm D call. The length of the CDR3 is 13 residues. CDR1 SNHLY and CDR2 FYNNEI come from the germline V gene. V lost 7 bases to trimming and J lost 0 bases, with 7 bases between them. The CDR3 reads CASMRLSNQPQHF. The CDR3 DNA follows: TGTGCCAGCATGCGACTTAGCAATCAGCCCCAGCATTTT.

This clone was detected a few times. The CDR3 coding sequence is TGCGCCAGCAGCCAAGAATCAGGGCTCTATGGCTACACCTTC. Protein sequence: CASSQESGLYGYTF. V usage is TRBV4-3 and J usage is TRBJ1-2, with D maybe TRBD1 (5 bases). The length of the CDR3 is 14 residues. Trimming shortened V by 0 bases and J by 4 bases, and 9 bases separated the two germline ends. CDR1 is LGHNA, CDR2 YSLEER, per germline.

This clone was recorded a few times. This sequence joins TRBV9 and TRBJ2-1; a possible D gene is TRBD1 (5 bases). V lost 2 bases and J lost 9, with 18 bases in between. Germline values: CDR1 SGDLS, CDR2 YYNGEE. This CDR3 region has 15 residues. The CDR3 loop is CASSVSPSYRLEQFF. CDR3 coding DNA: TGTGCCAGCAGCGTGTCGCCGAGCTACAGGCTTGAGCAGTTCTTC.